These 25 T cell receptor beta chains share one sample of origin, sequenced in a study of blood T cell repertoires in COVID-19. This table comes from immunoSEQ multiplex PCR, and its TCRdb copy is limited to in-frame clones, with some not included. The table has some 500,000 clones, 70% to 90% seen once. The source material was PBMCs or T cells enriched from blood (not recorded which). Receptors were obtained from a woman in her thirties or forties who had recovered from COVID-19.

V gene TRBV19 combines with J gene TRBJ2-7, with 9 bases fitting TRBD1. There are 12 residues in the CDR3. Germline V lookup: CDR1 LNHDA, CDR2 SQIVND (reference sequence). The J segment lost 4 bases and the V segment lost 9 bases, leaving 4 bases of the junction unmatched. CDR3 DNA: TGTGCCAGCGGGACAGGGCTGTACGAGCAGTACTTC. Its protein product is CASGTGLYEQYF.

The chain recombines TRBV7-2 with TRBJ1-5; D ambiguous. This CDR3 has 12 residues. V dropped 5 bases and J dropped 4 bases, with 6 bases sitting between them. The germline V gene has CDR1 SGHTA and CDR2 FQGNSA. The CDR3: CASSPQNQPQHF. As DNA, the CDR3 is TGTGCCAGCAGCCCGCAGAATCAGCCCCAGCATTTT.

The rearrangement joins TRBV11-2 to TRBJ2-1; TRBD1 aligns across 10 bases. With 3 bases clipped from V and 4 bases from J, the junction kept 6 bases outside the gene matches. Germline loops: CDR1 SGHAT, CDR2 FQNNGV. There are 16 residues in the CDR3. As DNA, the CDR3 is TGTGCCAGCAGCTTGAACCCGGGACAGGGGTACAATGAGCAGTTCTTC. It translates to CASSLNPGQGYNEQFF.

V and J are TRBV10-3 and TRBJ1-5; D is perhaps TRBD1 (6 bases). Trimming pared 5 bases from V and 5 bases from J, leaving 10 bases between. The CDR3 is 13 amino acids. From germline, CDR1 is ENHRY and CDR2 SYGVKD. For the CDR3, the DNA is TGTGCCATCAGTAACAACAGGGATCAGCCCCAGCATTTT. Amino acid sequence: CAISNNRDQPQHF.

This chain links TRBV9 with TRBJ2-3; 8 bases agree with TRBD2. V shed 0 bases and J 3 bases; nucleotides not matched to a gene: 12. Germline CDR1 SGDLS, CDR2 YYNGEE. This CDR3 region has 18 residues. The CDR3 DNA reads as TGTGCCAGCAGCGTAGAGTCAGCGGGAGTTTGGGGTACAGATACGCAGTATTTT. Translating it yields CASSVESAGVWGTDTQYF.

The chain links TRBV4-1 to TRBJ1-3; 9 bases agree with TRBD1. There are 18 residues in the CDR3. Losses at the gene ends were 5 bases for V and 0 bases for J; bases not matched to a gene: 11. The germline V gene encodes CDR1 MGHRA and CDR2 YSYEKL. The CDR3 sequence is CASSRSRDRALSGNTIYF. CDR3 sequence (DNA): TGCGCCAGCAGCAGATCCCGGGACAGGGCCCTCTCTGGAAACACCATATATTTT.

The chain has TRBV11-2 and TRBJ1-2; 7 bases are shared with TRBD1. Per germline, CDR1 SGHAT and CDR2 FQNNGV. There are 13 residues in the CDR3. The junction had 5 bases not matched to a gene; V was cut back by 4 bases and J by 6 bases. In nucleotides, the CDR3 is TGTGCCAGCAGCTGGACAGGCACCCATGGCTACACCTTC. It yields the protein CASSWTGTHGYTF.

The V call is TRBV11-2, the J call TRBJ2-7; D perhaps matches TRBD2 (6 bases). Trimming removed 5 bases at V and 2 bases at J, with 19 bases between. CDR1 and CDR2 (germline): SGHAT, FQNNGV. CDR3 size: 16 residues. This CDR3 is CASSPPSGGNPYEQYF. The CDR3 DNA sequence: TGTGCCAGCAGCCCGCCCAGCGGCGGGAACCCCTACGAGCAGTACTTC. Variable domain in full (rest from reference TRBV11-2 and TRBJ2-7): EAGVAQSPRYKIIEKRQSVAFWCNPISGHATLYWYQQILGQGPKLLIQFQNNGVVDDSQLPKDRFSAERLKGVDSTLKIQPAKLEDSAVYLCASSPPSGGNPYEQYFGPGTRLTVT.

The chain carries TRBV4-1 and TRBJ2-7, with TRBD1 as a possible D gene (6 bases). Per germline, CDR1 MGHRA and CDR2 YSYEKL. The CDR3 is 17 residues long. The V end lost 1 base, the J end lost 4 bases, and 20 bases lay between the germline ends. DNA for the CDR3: TGCGCCAGCAGCCAAGGCTCCGGACAGACCCCCGGGTACGAGCAGTACTTC. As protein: CASSQGSGQTPGYEQYF.

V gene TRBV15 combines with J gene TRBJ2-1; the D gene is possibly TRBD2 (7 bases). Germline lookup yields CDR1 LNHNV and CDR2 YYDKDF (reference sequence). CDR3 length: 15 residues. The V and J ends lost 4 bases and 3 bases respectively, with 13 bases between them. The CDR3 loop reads CATSNREGNYNEQFF. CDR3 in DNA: TGTGCCACCAGCAACAGGGAGGGGAACTACAATGAGCAGTTCTTC.

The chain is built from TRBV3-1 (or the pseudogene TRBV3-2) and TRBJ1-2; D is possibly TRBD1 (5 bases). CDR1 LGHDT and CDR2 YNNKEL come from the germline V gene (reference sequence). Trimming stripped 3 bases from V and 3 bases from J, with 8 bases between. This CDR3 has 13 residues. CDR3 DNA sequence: TGTGCCAGCAGCCACGGAGGGGACTATGGCTACACCTTC. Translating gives CASSHGGDYGYTF.

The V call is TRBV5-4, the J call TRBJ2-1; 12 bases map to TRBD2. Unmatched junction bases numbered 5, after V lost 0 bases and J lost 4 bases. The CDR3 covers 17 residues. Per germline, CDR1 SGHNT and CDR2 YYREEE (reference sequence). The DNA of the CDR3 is TGTGCCAGCAGCTTGGAGGGGACTAGCGGGTATTACAATGAGCAGTTCTTC. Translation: CASSLEGTSGYYNEQFF.

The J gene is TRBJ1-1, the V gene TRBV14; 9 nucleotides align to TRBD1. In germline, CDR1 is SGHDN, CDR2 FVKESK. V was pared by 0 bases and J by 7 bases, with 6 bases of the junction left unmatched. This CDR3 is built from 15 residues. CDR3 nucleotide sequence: TGTGCCAGCAGCCAAGAACGGTTGGGACAGGGTGAAGCTTTCTTT. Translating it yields CASSQERLGQGEAFF.

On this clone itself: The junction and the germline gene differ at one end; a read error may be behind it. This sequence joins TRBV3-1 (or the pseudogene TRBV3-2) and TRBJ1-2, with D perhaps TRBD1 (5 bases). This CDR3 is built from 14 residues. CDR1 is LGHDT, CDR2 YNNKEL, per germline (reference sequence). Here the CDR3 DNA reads TGTGCCAGCAGCCCGGCGACAGTGGGGGGAAGCGGAAGCTTC. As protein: CASSPATVGGSGSF.

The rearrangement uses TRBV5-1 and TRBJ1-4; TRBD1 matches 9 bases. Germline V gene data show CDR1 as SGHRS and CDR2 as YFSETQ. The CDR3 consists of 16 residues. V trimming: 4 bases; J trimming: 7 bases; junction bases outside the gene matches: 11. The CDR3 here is CASSTTRTGAGEKLFF. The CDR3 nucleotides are TGCGCCAGCAGCACCACAAGGACAGGGGCCGGTGAAAAACTGTTTTTT.

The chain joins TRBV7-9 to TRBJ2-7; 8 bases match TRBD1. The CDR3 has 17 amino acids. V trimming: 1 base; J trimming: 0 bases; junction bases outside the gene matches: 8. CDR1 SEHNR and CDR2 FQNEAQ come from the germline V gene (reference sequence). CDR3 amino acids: CASSLDPRDRPSYEQYF. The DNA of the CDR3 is TGTGCCAGCAGCTTAGACCCGAGGGACAGGCCCTCCTACGAGCAGTACTTC.

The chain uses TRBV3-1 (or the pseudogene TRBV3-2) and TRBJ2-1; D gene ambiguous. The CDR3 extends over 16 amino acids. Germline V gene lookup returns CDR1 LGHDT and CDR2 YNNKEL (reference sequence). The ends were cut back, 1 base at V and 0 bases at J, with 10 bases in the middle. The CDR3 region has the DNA TGTGCCAGCAGCCAAGTCGGGTCTAGCTCCTACAATGAGCAGTTCTTC. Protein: CASSQVGSSSYNEQFF.

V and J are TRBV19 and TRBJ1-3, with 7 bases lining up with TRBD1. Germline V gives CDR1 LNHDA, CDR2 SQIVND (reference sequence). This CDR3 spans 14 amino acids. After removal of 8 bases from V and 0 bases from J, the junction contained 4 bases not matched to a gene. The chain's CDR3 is CASQDRNSGNTIYF. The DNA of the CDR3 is TGTGCCAGTCAGGACAGGAACTCTGGAAACACCATATATTTT.

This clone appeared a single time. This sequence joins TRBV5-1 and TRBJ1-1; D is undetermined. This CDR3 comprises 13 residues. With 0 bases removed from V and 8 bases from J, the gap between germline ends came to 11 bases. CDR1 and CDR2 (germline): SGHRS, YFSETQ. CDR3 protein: CASSLESTAEAFF. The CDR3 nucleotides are TGCGCCAGCAGCTTGGAGTCCACAGCCGAAGCTTTCTTT.

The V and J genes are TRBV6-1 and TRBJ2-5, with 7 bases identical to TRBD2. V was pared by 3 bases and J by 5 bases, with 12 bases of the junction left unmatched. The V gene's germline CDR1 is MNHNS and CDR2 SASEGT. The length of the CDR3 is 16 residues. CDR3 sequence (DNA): TGTGCCAGCAGTGATAAGTGGGAGGGCCGGAGGGAGACCCAGTACTTC. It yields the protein CASSDKWEGRRETQYF.

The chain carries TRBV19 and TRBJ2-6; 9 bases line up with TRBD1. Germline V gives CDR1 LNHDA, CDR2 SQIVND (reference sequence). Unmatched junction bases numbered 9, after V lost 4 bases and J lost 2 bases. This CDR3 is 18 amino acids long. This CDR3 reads CASSTPGQGIAGANVLTF. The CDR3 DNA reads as TGTGCCAGTAGTACACCAGGACAGGGGATCGCTGGGGCCAACGTCCTGACTTTC.

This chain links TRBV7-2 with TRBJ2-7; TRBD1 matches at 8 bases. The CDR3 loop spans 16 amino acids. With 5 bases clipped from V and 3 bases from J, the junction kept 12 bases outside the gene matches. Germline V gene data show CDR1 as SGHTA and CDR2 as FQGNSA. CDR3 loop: CASSPRPGQGIYEQYF. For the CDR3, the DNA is TGTGCCAGCAGCCCGAGACCTGGACAGGGCATCTACGAGCAGTACTTC.

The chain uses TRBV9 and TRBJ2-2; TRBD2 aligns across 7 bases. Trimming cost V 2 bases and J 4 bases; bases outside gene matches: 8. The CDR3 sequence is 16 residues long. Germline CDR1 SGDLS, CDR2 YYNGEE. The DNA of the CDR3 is TGTGCCAGCAGCGTTTCTCTAGCGGAAACCACCGGGGAGCTGTTTTTT. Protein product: CASSVSLAETTGELFF.

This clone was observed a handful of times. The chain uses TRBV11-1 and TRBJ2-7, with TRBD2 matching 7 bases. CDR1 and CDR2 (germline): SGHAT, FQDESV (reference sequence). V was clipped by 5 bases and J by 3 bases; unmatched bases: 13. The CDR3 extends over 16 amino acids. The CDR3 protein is CASSELGTTADYEQYF. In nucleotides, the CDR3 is TGTGCCAGCAGCGAGCTCGGGACTACCGCGGACTACGAGCAGTACTTC.

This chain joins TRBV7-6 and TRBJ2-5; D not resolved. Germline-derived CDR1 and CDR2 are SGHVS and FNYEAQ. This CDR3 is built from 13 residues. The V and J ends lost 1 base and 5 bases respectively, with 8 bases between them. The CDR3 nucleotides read TGTGCCAGCAGCTTAGATGTTGAGGAGACCCAGTACTTC. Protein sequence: CASSLDVEETQYF.